This T cell receptor beta chain was identified during a study of metastatic and nonmetastatic thyroid tumors. Overall study context: Malignant thyroid and benign thyroid patients provided blood and tumor or nodule tissue whose repertoires were compared. General observations from the study: Reported TCR beta diversity, measured in blood and tumor, was significantly higher for malignant thyroid tumors than for benign nodules.

Ten or more counts support this clone. Antigen unknown. With MiXCR, TCRdb reprocessed the PCR reads. The sample records around 38,000 clones, 28% being singletons. Thyroid surgery was preceded by no treatment in any patient. The trim removed 4 bases at V and 2 bases at J, leaving 11 bases unmatched. Germline CDR1 and CDR2: KGHDR and SFDVKD. The CDR3 is 18 amino acids. This receptor was obtained from a male donor with papillary thyroid cancer or a benign thyroid nodule (not recorded which). Some clones in this sample may be carry-over from other donors' samples. The V and J genes are TRBV24-1 and TRBJ2-1, with TRBD2 matching over 9 bases. Sample: blood. The CDR3 protein is CATSESVLTSGTYNEQFF. CDR3 DNA sequence: TGTGCCACCAGTGAATCGGTCTTGACTAGCGGTACCTACAATGAGCAGTTCTTC.